The clone carrying this TCR beta chain was seen more than once but under ten times. Its specificity is unknown. This entry is derived from a study of T-cell memory formation after mild COVID-19. CDR3 length: 13 amino acids. V was cut by 2 bases and J by 8 bases, with 7 bases left in between. TCRdb passed the 5' RACE reads through MiXCR, listing each CDR3 protein once. Found here are some 450,000 distinct CDR3 sequences, about 19% of them singletons; the top ten hold 7.5% to 10%. The study, taken as a whole, reports: Among clones contracting day 15 to 85, CD4/CD8 was balanced, whereas later expanders leaned CD4+. Among contracting clones, CD4+ were mainly CM/EM and CD8+ enriched in EMRA. Cross-reactive memory apparently joined, as some responding clones appeared in pre-infection memory.

The sequenced material came from PBMCs or a T cell subset sorted from them (not recorded which). The V and J genes are TRBV12-3 or TRBV12-4 and TRBJ1-6, with D perhaps matching TRBD1 (5 bases). The source of this sequence is an adult woman who had mild COVID-19 (a few samples of this study predate the infection). Cell type and time point are not known. CDR3 region: CASSLQGYSPLHF. The CDR3 region has the DNA TGTGCCAGCAGTTTACAGGGATATTCACCCCTCCACTTT.